The 26 T cell receptor beta chains below come from one sample, sequenced in a study of blood T cell repertoires in COVID-19. Assay used: immunoSEQ multiplex PCR; TCRdb lists only in-frame clones, some missing. The sample lists about 180,000 clones, around 82% occurring once. The material sequenced was peripheral blood. The receptors shown here come from a woman older than 75 with active or convalescent COVID-19.

This clone was found a few times. V gene TRBV19 combines with J gene TRBJ1-5; D unresolved. Germline V gene lookup returns CDR1 LNHDA and CDR2 SQIVND (reference sequence). Trimming left V 1 base short and J 0 bases short, with 7 bases between. The CDR3 is 15 amino acids. The CDR3 spells CASSIVSHSNQPQHF. The CDR3 nucleotides are TGTGCCAGTAGTATAGTGAGCCATAGCAATCAGCCCCAGCATTTT.

The chain links TRBV5-1 to TRBJ2-3, with TRBD2 matching over 14 bases. After removal of 3 bases from V and 1 base from J, the junction contained 4 bases not matched to a gene. The CDR3 is made up of 17 amino acids. Germline V gives CDR1 SGHRS, CDR2 YFSETQ. The CDR3 reads CASSSGTSGSGTDTQYF. The CDR3 nucleotides read TGCGCCAGCAGCTCGGGGACTAGCGGGAGTGGCACAGATACGCAGTATTTT.

This clone was observed a few times. The chain joins TRBV7-3 to TRBJ2-7; TRBD1 matches 7 bases. Germline V gene sequence: CDR1 SGHTA, CDR2 FQGTGA. The V and J ends lost 1 base and 6 bases, in that order; junction bases with no gene match: 3. This CDR3 has 13 amino acids. CDR3 DNA sequence: TGTGCCAGCAGCTTAAACAGGGGTGGCGAGCAGTACTTC. Translated: CASSLNRGGEQYF.

The chain has TRBV5-1 and TRBJ2-1; D not resolved. Germline-derived CDR1 and CDR2 are SGHRS and YFSETQ. CDR3 length: 14 amino acids. Trimming cost V 0 bases and J 5 bases, with 9 bases left between them. CDR3 sequence reads: CASSLVGRNNEQFF. The CDR3 DNA reads as TGCGCCAGCAGCTTGGTAGGCAGGAACAATGAGCAGTTCTTC.

J is TRBJ2-1 and V is TRBV5-1, with 8 nucleotides matching TRBD1. V trimming: 5 bases; J trimming: 8 bases; junction bases outside the gene matches: 6. This CDR3 has 13 residues. Looked up from germline, CDR1 is SGHRS and CDR2 is YFSETQ. This CDR3 is CASRRTGWDEQFF. The CDR3 region has the DNA TGCGCCAGCAGACGGACAGGGTGGGATGAGCAGTTCTTC.

In the case of this clone: The sample contains more than one DNA sequence encoding this CDR3. The chain joins TRBV5-1 to TRBJ1-2; D gene ambiguous. This CDR3 has 13 amino acids. The V gene's germline CDR1 is SGHRS and CDR2 YFSETQ. With 0 bases removed from V and 2 bases from J, the gap between germline ends came to 5 bases. CDR3 DNA: TGCGCCAGCAGCTTGGGGCAGAACTATGGCTACACCTTC. It encodes CASSLGQNYGYTF.

The V and J genes are TRBV19 and TRBJ2-1; D not certain. V was shortened by 7 bases and J by 2 bases, with 18 bases between the two germline ends. This CDR3 has 16 residues. Germline CDR1 and CDR2: LNHDA and SQIVND (reference sequence). The CDR3 region is CASKVSQLGPYNEQFF. CDR3 nucleotides: TGTGCCAGTAAAGTTTCCCAGCTAGGCCCCTACAATGAGCAGTTCTTC. The whole variable domain, filled in from reference TRBV19 and TRBJ2-1, reads DGGITQSPKYLFRKEGQNVTLSCEQNLNHDAMYWYRQDPGQGLRLIYYSQIVNDFQKGDIAEGYSVSREKKESFPLTVTSAQKNPTAFYLCASKVSQLGPYNEQFFGPGTRLTVL.

This clone was seen just once. V and J are TRBV7-4 and TRBJ2-7, with TRBD2 as a possible D gene (5 bases). There are 14 residues in the CDR3. CDR1 and CDR2 (germline): SGHVT, SQSDAQ. V was clipped by 3 bases and J by 3 bases, with 12 bases between them. The CDR3 nucleotides are TGTGCCAGCAGCTTCAGCGGAACCTACTACGAGCAGTACTTC. It is translated as CASSFSGTYYEQYF.

The chain has TRBV5-4 and TRBJ2-2, with D perhaps matching TRBD1 (6 bases). Germline V lookup: CDR1 SGHNT, CDR2 YYREEE (reference sequence). V was shortened by 5 bases and J by 0 bases, with 17 bases between the two germline ends. This CDR3 comprises 17 residues. The CDR3 DNA sequence: TGTGCCAGCAGTCCCTTTTCCGGACAGACGAACACCGGGGAGCTGTTTTTT. Protein sequence: CASSPFSGQTNTGELFF.

The chain recombines TRBV14 with TRBJ2-3, with 8 bases matching TRBD2. V dropped 6 bases and J dropped 3; count of bases not matched to a gene: 5. The germline V gene encodes CDR1 SGHDN and CDR2 FVKESK. This CDR3 is 14 amino acids long. As DNA, the CDR3 is TGTGCCAGCAGGAGACGGGGGGGGACAGATACGCAGTATTTT. This gives the protein CASRRRGGTDTQYF.

This chain links TRBV28 with TRBJ2-5; tentative D call: TRBD2 (6 bases). V was pared by 6 bases and J by 4 bases, with 15 bases between. The length of the CDR3 is 14 residues. The germline V gene has CDR1 MDHEN and CDR2 SYDVKM. The CDR3 region is CASSVTGVPETQYF. The CDR3 coding sequence is TGTGCCAGCAGCGTAACGGGAGTCCCAGAGACCCAGTACTTC.

The chain carries TRBV29-1 and TRBJ2-7, with 8 bases that match TRBD2. Germline V gives CDR1 SQVTM, CDR2 ANQGSEA. The CDR3 is made up of 13 amino acids. The junction had 11 bases not matched to a gene; V was cut back by 7 bases and J by 6 bases. The CDR3 nucleotides read TGCAGCGCGGGGGGGCTAGGTGGTGGCGAGCAGTACTTC. This translates into CSAGGLGGGEQYF.

The genes are TRBV19 and TRBJ1-1; tentative D call: TRBD1 (6 bases). The V and J ends lost 5 bases and 7 bases respectively, with 20 bases between them. This CDR3 has 15 amino acids. CDR1 LNHDA and CDR2 SQIVND come from the germline V gene (reference sequence). The CDR3 DNA reads as TGTGCCAGTAGTTCTTCCTCCGGGACACCTGGTGAAGCTTTCTTT. This translates into CASSSSSGTPGEAFF.

The gene calls are TRBV18 and TRBJ1-1, with a possible D match to TRBD1 (6 bases). Trimming stripped 3 bases from V and 0 bases from J, with 20 bases between. This CDR3 comprises 18 residues. Germline values: CDR1 KGHSH, CDR2 LQKENI. DNA for the CDR3: TGTGCCAGCTCACCGGGACTAATGACAGGCGGGTTGAACACTGAAGCTTTCTTT. As protein: CASSPGLMTGGLNTEAFF. Combining the CDR3 with reference TRBV18 and TRBJ1-1 gives the whole variable domain NAGVMQNPRHLVRRRGQEARLRCSPMKGHSHVYWYRQLPEEGLKFMVYLQKENIIDESGMPKERFSAEFPKEGPSILRIQQVVRGDSAAYFCASSPGLMTGGLNTEAFFGQGTRLTVV.

With regard to this clone: The sample holds other DNA sequences that translate to the same CDR3. The chain joins TRBV11-2 to TRBJ1-2; maybe TRBD1 (5 bases). Germline CDR1 SGHAT, CDR2 FQNNGV. Trimming removed 0 bases from V and 2 bases from J, with 10 bases in between. The CDR3 sequence is 15 residues long. The CDR3 reads CASSLEIGANYGYTF. In DNA form, the CDR3 reads TGTGCCAGCAGCTTAGAAATAGGGGCCAACTATGGCTACACCTTC.

The genes are TRBV7-8 and TRBJ2-1; 8 bases map to TRBD2. The junction had 13 bases not matched to a gene; V was cut back by 3 bases and J by 9 bases. Germline lookup yields CDR1 SGHVS and CDR2 FQNEAQ. The length of the CDR3 is 16 residues. CDR3 residues: CASSFIRVAGIPEQFF. CDR3 bases: TGTGCCAGCAGCTTTATCAGGGTAGCGGGAATCCCTGAGCAGTTCTTC.

J is TRBJ1-2 and V is TRBV5-1, with 7 bases that match TRBD1. The trim removed 3 bases at V and 6 bases at J, leaving 5 bases unmatched. The CDR3 loop spans 13 amino acids. Looked up from germline, CDR1 is SGHRS and CDR2 is YFSETQ. CDR3 protein: CASSSGQVHGYTF. CDR3 coding DNA: TGCGCCAGCAGCTCCGGACAGGTGCATGGCTACACCTTC.

This clone has a handful of counts. This sequence joins TRBV28 and TRBJ1-3, with 7 bases fitting TRBD1. Germline CDR1 and CDR2: MDHEN and SYDVKM. This CDR3 comprises 13 residues. The trim removed 4 bases at V and 7 bases at J, leaving 4 bases unmatched. Here the CDR3 reads CASSSTGWNTIYF. As DNA, the CDR3 is TGTGCCAGCAGTTCGACAGGGTGGAACACCATATATTTT.

The CDR3 bases are TGTGCCAGCAGCCAAAGGACAGGGCGCACAGATACGCAGTATTTT. Translating it yields CASSQRTGRTDTQYF. The chain employs TRBV14 and TRBJ2-3; TRBD1 agrees at 8 bases. CDR3 length: 15 residues. Germline CDR1 is SGHDN and CDR2 is FVKESK. Germline trimming cut 2 bases from V and 1 base from J; bases unmatched to any gene: 2. Variable domain in full (rest from reference TRBV14 and TRBJ2-3): EAGVTQFPSHSVIEKGQTVTLRCDPISGHDNLYWYRRVMGKEIKFLLHFVKESKQDESGMPNNRFLAERTGGTYSTLKVQPAELEDSGVYFCASSQRTGRTDTQYFGPGTRLTVL.

This chain connects TRBV9 to TRBJ1-1; 8 nucleotides align to TRBD1. In germline, CDR1 is SGDLS, CDR2 YYNGEE. This CDR3 region has 15 residues. Unmatched junction bases numbered 6, after V lost 3 bases and J lost 2 bases. The CDR3 is CASSAGQGGNTEAFF. Written as DNA, the CDR3 is TGTGCCAGCAGCGCAGGACAGGGCGGCAACACTGAAGCTTTCTTT.

The chain combines TRBV19 with TRBJ2-2; TRBD1 might be the D (5 bases). CDR1 is LNHDA, CDR2 SQIVND, per germline (reference sequence). Trimming stripped 1 base from V and 3 bases from J, with 9 bases between. CDR3 length equals 15 residues. CDR3 DNA sequence: TGTGCCAGTAGTATAGCAGGGTCCGACACCGGGGAGCTGTTTTTT. Translation: CASSIAGSDTGELFF.

This clone was detected only once. The V and J genes are TRBV19 and TRBJ2-1; TRBD2 aligns across 8 bases. The germline CDR1 and CDR2 sequences are LNHDA and SQIVND (reference sequence). J gave up 5 bases and V 2 bases, and 26 bases lay outside the gene matches. This CDR3 region has 22 residues. CDR3 sequence: CASSIRFDFGTSGLHENNEQFF. For the CDR3, the DNA is TGTGCCAGTAGTATACGGTTTGACTTTGGAACTAGCGGTCTCCATGAGAACAATGAGCAGTTCTTC.

This chain joins TRBV3-1 (or the pseudogene TRBV3-2) and TRBJ2-1; TRBD2 aligns across 8 bases. Germline trimming cut 1 base from V and 9 bases from J; bases unmatched to any gene: 11. CDR3 length equals 16 residues. From germline, CDR1 is LGHDT and CDR2 YNNKEL (reference sequence). CDR3 residues: CASSQGTGGPLVEQFF. CDR3 in DNA: TGTGCCAGCAGCCAAGGAACGGGAGGGCCGTTGGTTGAGCAGTTCTTC.

This clone has a single count. The V call is TRBV5-1, the J call TRBJ1-1; D not certain. The V and J ends lost 0 bases and 6 bases respectively, with 9 bases between them. Germline values: CDR1 SGHRS, CDR2 YFSETQ. This CDR3 region has 13 residues. The CDR3 region has the DNA TGCGCCAGCAGCTTGGGGAGTAGCGCTGAAGCTTTCTTT. Translating it yields CASSLGSSAEAFF.

The CDR3: CATSRPAGVYEQFF. The CDR3 bases are TGTGCCACCAGCAGGCCAGCGGGAGTCTATGAGCAGTTCTTC. The V and J genes are TRBV15 and TRBJ2-1; 8 nucleotides align to TRBD2. Looked up from germline, CDR1 is LNHNV and CDR2 is YYDKDF (reference sequence). The CDR3 length is 14 residues. The J segment lost 8 bases and the V segment lost 3 bases, leaving 6 bases of the junction unmatched.

The V gene is TRBV9, the J gene TRBJ2-1; D is undetermined. V dropped 0 bases and J dropped 2 bases, with 12 bases sitting between them. The CDR3 runs 16 residues. Germline CDR1 and CDR2: SGDLS and YYNGEE. CDR3 residues: CASSVGPLITYNEQFF. DNA of the CDR3: TGTGCCAGCAGCGTAGGTCCACTAATAACCTACAATGAGCAGTTCTTC.